This entry lists 26 T cell receptor beta chains sequenced from one sample in a study of CXCR3-negative and CXCR3-positive naive CD8 T cells. The libraries of TRB cDNA were constructed through 5' RACE using UMI labels. TCRdb reprocessed the 5' RACE reads; each CDR3 protein has one entry and no DNA is given. The sample spans 45,000 or so distinct CDR3 sequences; the ten largest clones claim 14% to 15%. The sequencing input was memory CD8+ T cells from blood. Receptors were obtained from a human donor in good health. Some clones in this sample may be carry-over from other donors' samples.

This sequence joins TRBV6-5 and TRBJ2-2; the D call from TCRdb, TRBD2, cannot be confirmed without DNA. Germline V lookup: CDR1 MNHEY, CDR2 SVGAGI. The CDR3 is 14 residues long. The CDR3 reads CASSGGVYTGELFF.

The gene calls are TRBV12-3 or TRBV12-4 and TRBJ2-4; TCRdb's assignment of TRBD1 cannot be checked, as there is no DNA. This CDR3 is built from 16 residues. CDR3 in amino acids: CASRNDRELAKNIQYF.

The chain links TRBV5-5 to TRBJ2-1; TCRdb returns TRBD2, unconfirmable since there is no DNA. The V gene's germline CDR1 is SGHKS and CDR2 YYEKEE (reference sequence). The CDR3 runs to 15 residues. CDR3 sequence: CASSPTSGRNNEQFF.

The rearrangement links TRBV7-3 to TRBJ2-7. The CDR3 is made up of 14 amino acids. The germline CDR1 and CDR2 sequences are SGHTA and FQGTGA. The CDR3 loop reads CASSSLSGPYEQYF.

By frequency, this clonotype registers medium-sized. CDR3 amino acids: CASSLAGHETQYF. The V gene is TRBV7-2, the J gene TRBJ2-5. Germline V CDR1 and CDR2: SGHTA, FQGNSA. The CDR3 contains 13 residues.

This sequence joins TRBV12-3 or TRBV12-4 and TRBJ2-1. This CDR3 is built from 15 residues. The chain's CDR3 is CASSLRFTSTGEQFF.

The V gene is TRBV6-2 or TRBV6-3, the J gene TRBJ2-1; TCRdb calls TRBD2, which cannot be checked without DNA. CDR1 MNHEY and CDR2 SVGEGT come from the germline V gene. This CDR3 has 15 amino acids. The chain's CDR3 is CASSGTSGSYNEQFF.

The genes are TRBV28 and TRBJ1-1. The CDR3 has 16 amino acids. Germline V lookup: CDR1 MDHEN, CDR2 SYDVKM. The CDR3 spells CASSLIVGDGVTEAFF.

This clonotype registers medium-sized by frequency. The V and J genes are TRBV7-8 and TRBJ1-1; TCRdb lists TRBD1, though no DNA is available to test this call. CDR1 is SGHVS, CDR2 FQNEAQ, per germline. This CDR3 spans 13 amino acids. The CDR3 is CASSPGYDTEAFF.

This chain joins TRBV7-6 and TRBJ2-1; TCRdb's D gene call, TRBD1, goes unchecked for lack of DNA. The CDR3 is made up of 13 amino acids. Germline values: CDR1 SGHVS, CDR2 FNYEAQ. CDR3 protein: CASSRGEWNEQFF.

This sequence joins TRBV24-1 and TRBJ1-2; with no DNA, the TCRdb D assignment of TRBD1 cannot be verified. The CDR3 extends over 15 amino acids. Germline V gene data show CDR1 as KGHDR and CDR2 as SFDVKD. This CDR3 reads CATSRTPGQSDGYTF.

The V gene is TRBV10-3, the J gene TRBJ1-5. Germline-derived CDR1 and CDR2 are ENHRY and SYGVKD. The CDR3 is 16 amino acids. CDR3 sequence: CAISRGGYLSNQPQHF.

This chain connects TRBV29-1 to TRBJ2-7; the TCRdb D gene call, TRBD1, has no DNA to confirm it. Germline CDR1 and CDR2: SQVTM and ANQGSEA. This CDR3 is 14 amino acids long. The CDR3 reads CSVDTGAASYEQYF.

V gene TRBV7-9 combines with J gene TRBJ2-7; the D call from TCRdb, TRBD1, cannot be confirmed without DNA. Germline-derived CDR1 and CDR2 are SEHNR and FQNEAQ (reference sequence). This CDR3 spans 15 amino acids. The CDR3 spells CASSSPGPTNYEQYF.

The CDR3 is CASSSGQDYNEQFF. The chain has TRBV5-6 and TRBJ2-1; TCRdb selects TRBD1, and the lack of DNA leaves this call unchecked. Looked up from germline, CDR1 is SGHDT and CDR2 is YYEEEE. The CDR3 has 14 residues.

The V and J genes are TRBV5-6 and TRBJ1-1. The CDR3 length is 12 residues. Germline CDR1 and CDR2: SGHDT and YYEEEE. This CDR3 reads CASSFGDLEAFF.

J is TRBJ2-7 and V is TRBV6-5; TCRdb calls TRBD1, which cannot be checked without DNA. Per the germline V gene, CDR1 is MNHEY and CDR2 is SVGAGI. The CDR3 covers 14 residues. The CDR3 spells CASAPADSHYEQYF.

V is TRBV28 and J is TRBJ2-1. There are 12 residues in the CDR3. The germline V gene encodes CDR1 MDHEN and CDR2 SYDVKM. Here the CDR3 reads CASATETDEQFF.

V and J are TRBV13 and TRBJ1-1; without DNA, the TCRdb call of TRBD1 cannot be checked. CDR3 size: 12 residues. Germline V gene sequence: CDR1 PRHDT, CDR2 FYEKMQ (reference sequence). The CDR3 spells CASSSGDTEAFF.

The V and J genes are TRBV25-1 and TRBJ1-6. This CDR3 is built from 15 residues. CDR1 and CDR2 from the germline V gene are MGHDK and SYGVNS. CDR3 sequence: CASSALAGGGSPLHF.

The chain carries TRBV20-1 and TRBJ1-1; with no DNA, the TCRdb D assignment of TRBD1 cannot be verified. The CDR3 runs to 14 residues. Germline values: CDR1 DFQATT, CDR2 SNEGSKA (reference sequence). CDR3 amino acids: CSARSTGGISEAFF.

The rearrangement links TRBV6-5 to TRBJ2-5; TCRdb designates TRBD2, a call that cannot be tested without DNA. The CDR3 runs to 15 residues. The germline V gene has CDR1 MNHEY and CDR2 SVGAGI. CDR3 protein: CASSYSRAGKETQYF.

The chain carries TRBV27 and TRBJ2-7; TCRdb calls TRBD1, which cannot be checked without DNA. CDR1 MNHEY and CDR2 SMNVEV come from the germline V gene (reference sequence). This CDR3 comprises 14 residues. This CDR3 is CACSLSKGIGEQYF.

The chain uses TRBV4-1 and TRBJ2-5; TCRdb returns TRBD1, unconfirmable since there is no DNA. This CDR3 has 13 amino acids. Germline CDR1 MGHRA, CDR2 YSYEKL. The CDR3 protein is CASRGPTQETQYF.

CDR3: CSARLGDSFYTEAFF. V gene TRBV20-1 combines with J gene TRBJ1-1; with no DNA, the TCRdb D assignment of TRBD1 cannot be verified. Germline-derived CDR1 and CDR2 are DFQATT and SNEGSKA (reference sequence). The CDR3 consists of 15 residues.

V gene TRBV5-1 combines with J gene TRBJ1-1. From germline, CDR1 is SGHRS and CDR2 YFSETQ. The CDR3 has 14 amino acids. CDR3 sequence reads: CASSVDGMNTEAFF.